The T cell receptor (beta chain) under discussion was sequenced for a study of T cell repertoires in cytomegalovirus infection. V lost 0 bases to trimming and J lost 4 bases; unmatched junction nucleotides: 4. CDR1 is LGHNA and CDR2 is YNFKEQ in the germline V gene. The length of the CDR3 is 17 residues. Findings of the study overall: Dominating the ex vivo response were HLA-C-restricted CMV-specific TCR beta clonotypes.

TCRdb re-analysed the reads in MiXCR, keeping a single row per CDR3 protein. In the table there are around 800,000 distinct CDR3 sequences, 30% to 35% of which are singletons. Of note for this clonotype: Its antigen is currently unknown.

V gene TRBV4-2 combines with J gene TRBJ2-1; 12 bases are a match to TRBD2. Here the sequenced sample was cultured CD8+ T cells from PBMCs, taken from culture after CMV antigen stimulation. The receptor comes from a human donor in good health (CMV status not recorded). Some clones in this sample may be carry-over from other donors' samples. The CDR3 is CASSQDGTSGFYNEQFF. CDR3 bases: TGTGCCAGCAGCCAAGACGGGACTAGCGGGTTTTACAATGAGCAGTTCTTC.